The next 28 T cell receptor beta chains were all read from a single sample in a study of shared clonotypes between healthy human individuals. Generated by immunoSEQ multiplex PCR, the TCRdb table keeps only in-frame clones and is missing some. The profile shows over 2 million clones, 95% of them singletons. The sequencing sample was made of naive CD4+ T cells sorted from blood. The subset was: CD45RA+ positively selected. Source of these receptors: a young man in good health.

This rearrangement joins TRBV19 to TRBJ1-5, with a possible D match to TRBD1 (6 bases). This CDR3 is built from 15 residues. The ends were cut back, 0 bases at V and 6 bases at J, with 12 bases in the middle. Germline CDR1 is LNHDA and CDR2 is SQIVND (reference sequence). The CDR3 DNA is TGTGCCAGTAGTATAGAGTCAGGAGGGGGTCAGCCCCAGCATTTT. Its protein is CASSIESGGGQPQHF.

V gene TRBV2 combines with J gene TRBJ1-3; D may be TRBD1 (5 bases). Germline CDR1 reads SNHLY; CDR2 reads FYNNEI. Trimming removed 10 bases from V and 4 bases from J, with 11 bases in between. The CDR3 has 12 residues. Here the CDR3 reads CATKGWGNTIYF. The CDR3 coding sequence is TGTGCCACCAAGGGGTGGGGAAACACCATATATTTT.

About this clone: One base away lies a much larger clone, so this may be a sequencing read error. The genes are TRBV6-1 and TRBJ2-7; unclear D gene. Germline CDR1 is MNHNS and CDR2 is SASEGT. The CDR3 consists of 11 residues. V was shortened by 5 bases and J by 2 bases, with 4 bases between the two germline ends. The chain's CDR3 is CASSYAYEQYF. The CDR3 nucleotides read TGTGCCAGCAGTTACGCCTACGAGCAGTACTTC.

V and J are TRBV28 and TRBJ1-4, with TRBD1 matching over 10 bases. Germline CDR1 is MDHEN and CDR2 is SYDVKM. The trim removed 3 bases at V and 4 bases at J, leaving 5 bases unmatched. There are 16 residues in the CDR3. The CDR3 sequence is CASSFARDRGNEKLFF. The CDR3 coding sequence is TGTGCCAGCAGTTTCGCCCGGGACAGGGGTAATGAAAAACTGTTTTTT.

V and J are TRBV5-5 and TRBJ2-7, with 10 bases fitting TRBD2. Per germline, CDR1 SGHKS and CDR2 YYEKEE (reference sequence). Trimming at V came to 3 bases and at J to 3 bases, leaving 6 bases not matched to a gene. CDR3 size: 15 residues. CDR3 sequence: CASSSEAGGFYEQYF. The CDR3 coding sequence is TGTGCCAGCAGCTCGGAAGCGGGAGGGTTCTACGAGCAGTACTTC.

This chain connects TRBV6-5 to TRBJ1-1; maybe TRBD1 (6 bases). The CDR3 runs to 14 residues. CDR1 is MNHEY and CDR2 is SVGAGI in the germline V gene. Trimming cost V 0 bases and J 7 bases, with 12 bases left between them. As DNA, the CDR3 is TGTGCCAGCAGTTACTCGATGGGGGCGGATGAAGCTTTCTTT. Its protein is CASSYSMGADEAFF.

In DNA form, the CDR3 reads TGTGCCAGCAGTGCTTCGGGGGTAGACTACGAGCAGTACTTC. It is translated as CASSASGVDYEQYF. The chain couples TRBV6-5 to TRBJ2-7; possibly TRBD2 for D (6 bases). V shed 5 bases and J shed 3 bases, with 14 bases lying between them. The CDR3 loop spans 14 amino acids. Germline lookup yields CDR1 MNHEY and CDR2 SVGAGI.

In its sample, this clone was seen once. The J gene is TRBJ1-3, the V gene TRBV4-1; 8 bases match TRBD1. Germline CDR1 MGHRA, CDR2 YSYEKL. V gave up 0 bases and J gave up 7 bases; unmatched junction bases: 14. This CDR3 has 18 amino acids. The CDR3 protein is CASSQDTAGDRRGNTIYF. CDR3 in DNA: TGCGCCAGCAGCCAAGACACAGCAGGGGACAGGCGTGGGAACACCATATATTTT.

The chain uses TRBV29-1 and TRBJ2-5, with D maybe TRBD2 (6 bases). This CDR3 contains 12 residues. Germline V gene sequence: CDR1 SQVTM, CDR2 ANQGSEA. Trimming left V 3 bases short and J 4 bases short, with 9 bases between. The CDR3 region is CSVEGGSETQYF. CDR3 bases: TGCAGCGTTGAGGGGGGATCAGAGACCCAGTACTTC.

The chain recombines TRBV6-1 with TRBJ1-2; tentatively, D is TRBD1 (6 bases). The CDR3 loop spans 14 amino acids. The ends were cut back, 6 bases at V and 6 bases at J, with 17 bases in the middle. Germline V gene data show CDR1 as MNHNS and CDR2 as SASEGT. The CDR3 sequence is CASSAQGPGDGYTF. The CDR3 region has the DNA TGTGCCAGCAGCGCCCAGGGGCCAGGCGATGGCTACACCTTC.

V gene TRBV6-6 combines with J gene TRBJ2-5; possibly TRBD1 or TRBD2 for D (6 bases each). The germline V gene encodes CDR1 MNHNY and CDR2 SVGAGI (reference sequence). This CDR3 has 12 residues. Trimming took off 9 bases at V and 5 bases at J, with 13 bases between the two ends. CDR3 nucleotide sequence: TGTGCCAGACAGGGTGCGGGGGAGACCCAGTACTTC. It specifies CARQGAGETQYF.

The chain combines TRBV2 with TRBJ2-5, with TRBD2 matching over 8 bases. CDR3 size: 15 residues. Trimming at V came to 9 bases and at J to 1 base, leaving 10 bases not matched to a gene. Germline-derived CDR1 and CDR2 are SNHLY and FYNNEI. The CDR3 region has the DNA TGTGCCAGTGCTTTAGCGGGATCCCGCCAAGAGACCCAGTACTTC. Encoded protein: CASALAGSRQETQYF. The whole variable domain, filled in from reference TRBV2 and TRBJ2-5, reads EPEVTQTPSHQVTQMGQEVILRCVPISNHLYFYWYRQILGQKVEFLVSFYNNEISEKSEIFDDQFSVERPDGSNFTLKIRSTKLEDSAMYFCASALAGSRQETQYFGPGTRLLVL.

This clone was counted a few times. The chain combines TRBV9 with TRBJ1-6; D is ambiguous. The CDR3 is 15 residues long. V was trimmed by 4 bases and J by 4 bases, leaving 12 bases between them. Germline V gives CDR1 SGDLS, CDR2 YYNGEE. The CDR3 bases are TGTGCCAGCAGCCCCTCGGGTGGGTATAATTCACCCCTCCACTTT. This sequence encodes CASSPSGGYNSPLHF.

The rearrangement joins TRBV10-1 to TRBJ2-1; D not resolved. CDR1 WNHNN and CDR2 SYGVQD come from the germline V gene (reference sequence). The CDR3 is 12 residues long. V lost 9 bases to trimming and J lost 8 bases, with 14 bases between them. CDR3 nucleotides: TGCGCCAGGGCCATATGTTGGGATGAGCAGTTCTTC. Translated, it gives CARAICWDEQFF.

The rearrangement uses TRBV2 and TRBJ2-4; D gene ambiguous. The V and J ends lost 2 bases and 10 bases respectively, with 9 bases between them. Germline-derived CDR1 and CDR2 are SNHLY and FYNNEI. The CDR3 is made up of 12 amino acids. CDR3 residues: CASSEIEVIQYF. As DNA, the CDR3 is TGTGCCAGCAGTGAAATAGAAGTAATTCAGTACTTC.

J is TRBJ1-5 and V is TRBV6-1; 9 bases are a match to TRBD1. The CDR3 totals 16 residues. The ends lost 4 bases at V and 6 bases at J; junction bases unmatched: 10. Germline loops: CDR1 MNHNS, CDR2 SASEGT. The CDR3 DNA follows: TGTGCCAGCAGTGTGGAAACACAGGGGGCGTTTCAGCCCCAGCATTTT. Translation: CASSVETQGAFQPQHF.

V usage is TRBV2 and J usage is TRBJ1-2; 8 bases map to TRBD1. The CDR3 is 13 amino acids. Germline V gives CDR1 SNHLY, CDR2 FYNNEI. With V trimmed by 10 bases and J by 8 bases, 12 bases remained unmatched. In DNA form, the CDR3 reads TGTGCCACCAGGACAGGGAACGGGGGCGGCTACACCTTC. Residues: CATRTGNGGGYTF.

The chain links TRBV7-2 to TRBJ2-1; 12 nucleotides align to TRBD2. J lost 1 base, V lost 7 bases, and 14 bases had no gene match. CDR3 length equals 19 residues. Germline V gene data show CDR1 as SGHTA and CDR2 as FQGNSA. This CDR3 reads CASTGLAGITLGSYNEQFF. CDR3 coding DNA: TGTGCCAGCACGGGACTAGCGGGCATCACTTTAGGATCCTACAATGAGCAGTTCTTC.

V and J are TRBV7-9 and TRBJ1-4; D call uncertain. Germline V gene lookup returns CDR1 SEHNR and CDR2 FQNEAQ (reference sequence). Trimming took off 6 bases at V and 0 bases at J, with 8 bases between the two ends. The CDR3 is made up of 14 amino acids. The DNA for the CDR3 is TGTGCCAGCAGAACAGCTGCAACTAATGAAAAACTGTTTTTT. Translation: CASRTAATNEKLFF.

The rearrangement joins TRBV5-1 to TRBJ2-7; perhaps TRBD1 as D (6 bases). V was clipped by 4 bases and J by 4 bases, with 15 bases between them. The CDR3 extends over 14 amino acids. From germline, CDR1 is SGHRS and CDR2 YFSETQ. The CDR3 here is CASSNSGTQYEQYF. In DNA, the CDR3 is TGCGCCAGCAGCAACTCCGGGACACAATACGAGCAGTACTTC.

The chain uses TRBV27 and TRBJ1-2; possibly TRBD1 for D (5 bases). The germline CDR1 and CDR2 sequences are MNHEY and SMNVEV (reference sequence). The CDR3 is 13 residues long. V dropped 3 bases and J dropped 4 bases, with 9 bases sitting between them. The CDR3 nucleotides are TGTGCCAGCAGTTTCCGGGACGGCTATGGCTACACCTTC. Protein product: CASSFRDGYGYTF.

This chain uses TRBV13 with TRBJ1-4, with 10 bases lining up with TRBD1. Trimming removed 5 bases from V and 3 bases from J; junction bases left unmatched: 0. CDR1 is PRHDT, CDR2 FYEKMQ, per germline (reference sequence). The CDR3 spans 14 residues. For the CDR3, the DNA is TGTGCCAGCAGCGGGACAGGGGCTAATGAAAAACTGTTTTTT. Translated: CASSGTGANEKLFF.

V gene TRBV6-1 combines with J gene TRBJ1-1; D might be TRBD1 (5 bases). V lost 2 bases to trimming and J lost 0 bases, with 10 bases between them. Germline assignment: CDR1 MNHNS and CDR2 SASEGT. This CDR3 is built from 15 residues. The CDR3 region has the DNA TGTGCCAGCAGTGAACGGGGGGATTTGAACACTGAAGCTTTCTTT. It specifies CASSERGDLNTEAFF.

The J gene is TRBJ2-3, the V gene TRBV25-1; no definite D call. The germline CDR1 and CDR2 sequences are MGHDK and SYGVNS. V gave up 10 bases and J gave up 6 bases, with 20 bases separating them. The CDR3 totals 14 residues. The CDR3 DNA follows: TGTGCCACCTCCCGAGACCCCCGTGGGGATACGCAGTATTTT. Amino acids: CATSRDPRGDTQYF.

J is TRBJ2-5 and V is TRBV9, with 8 bases fitting TRBD1. The V segment lost 4 bases and the J segment 5 bases; nucleotides outside the gene matches: 13. This CDR3 is 16 amino acids long. In germline, CDR1 is SGDLS, CDR2 YYNGEE. CDR3 sequence: CASSTRTGSLGETQYF. The CDR3, as DNA: TGTGCCAGCAGCACCCGGACAGGGTCGTTAGGGGAGACCCAGTACTTC.

Details on this clone: A single base separates this from a much larger clone, so it may be a read error. The same CDR3 is also encoded by other DNA sequences in this sample. V usage is TRBV28 and J usage is TRBJ1-1; D is ambiguous. The length of the CDR3 is 13 residues. The V end was cut by 3 bases, the J end by 1 base, with 6 bases between. Germline CDR1 reads MDHEN; CDR2 reads SYDVKM. CDR3 DNA sequence: TGTGCCAGCAGTTTCTCGAGGAACACTGAAGCTTTCTTT. Translated, it gives CASSFSRNTEAFF.

The gene calls are TRBV30 and TRBJ2-1; TRBD2 agrees at 10 bases. The CDR3 has 16 residues. Looked up from germline, CDR1 is GTSNPN and CDR2 is SVGIG (reference sequence). Germline trimming cut 0 bases from V and 1 base from J; bases unmatched to any gene: 3. Here the CDR3 DNA reads TGTGCCTGGAGTGTACGGACTAGCGGTTCCTACAATGAGCAGTTCTTC. Amino acid sequence: CAWSVRTSGSYNEQFF. The whole variable domain, filled in from reference TRBV30 and TRBJ2-1, reads SQTIHQWPATLVQPVGSPLSLECTVEGTSNPNLYWYRQAAGRGLQLLFYSVGIGQISSEVPQNLSASRPQDRQFILSSKKLLLSDSGFYLCAWSVRTSGSYNEQFFGPGTRLTVL.

In DNA form, the CDR3 reads TGTGCCACCAGCACCGACAGGGGGCTAGGTTATGGCTACACCTTC. It is translated as CATSTDRGLGYGYTF. The rearrangement joins TRBV15 to TRBJ1-2; 10 bases map to TRBD1. This CDR3 has 15 amino acids. CDR1 and CDR2 (germline): LNHNV, YYDKDF (reference sequence). The V gene end was trimmed by 4 bases and the J gene end by 5 bases; junction bases not matched to a gene: 7.